These 25 T cell receptor beta chains were all obtained from the same sample, sequenced in a study of early T cells in non-severe SARS-CoV-2 infection. TCRdb reanalysed the 5' RACE reads using MiXCR and keeps one entry per CDR3 protein. This sample has tens of thousands of distinct CDR3 sequences, with 5.3% found just once. The sequencing input was whole blood. All receptors derive from an adult who was a healthcare worker with PCR-confirmed SARS-CoV-2 infection or an uninfected control (not recorded which).

This clonotype was counted at least ten times. V gene TRBV30 combines with J gene TRBJ2-7; D is possibly TRBD2 (5 bases). The germline V gene has CDR1 GTSNPN and CDR2 SVGIG (reference sequence). Trimming left V 3 bases short and J 4 bases short, with 10 bases between. This CDR3 contains 12 residues. The CDR3 region has the DNA TGTGCCTGGAGGAACCGGGAATACGAGCAGTACTTC. Translation gives CAWRNREYEQYF.

At least ten counts were recorded for this clonotype. V and J are TRBV20-1 and TRBJ2-3; a possible D gene is TRBD2 (6 bases). V lost 5 bases and J 3 bases, leaving 15 bases between the germline ends. Per the germline V gene, CDR1 is DFQATT and CDR2 is SNEGSKA (reference sequence). The CDR3 is 14 residues long. Written as DNA, the CDR3 is TGCAGTGCTGAAGGACTAACCACGACAGATACGCAGTATTTT. This translates into CSAEGLTTTDTQYF.

This clonotype has at least ten counts. This CDR3 is CSADGGSDYGYTF. The CDR3 region has the DNA TGCAGCGCTGACGGGGGAAGTGACTATGGCTACACCTTC. V and J are TRBV29-1 and TRBJ1-2, with D perhaps matching TRBD1 (5 bases). The germline V gene encodes CDR1 SQVTM and CDR2 ANQGSEA. The CDR3 has 13 residues. V lost 7 bases, J lost 3 bases, and 15 bases lay in between.

This clonotype was counted a few times. The chain joins TRBV30 to TRBJ1-4, with 7 bases identical to TRBD1. In germline, CDR1 is GTSNPN, CDR2 SVGIG (reference sequence). The CDR3 consists of 15 residues. V was pared by 2 bases and J by 6 bases, with 9 bases of the junction left unmatched. This chain's CDR3 is CAWSNYDREYEKLFF. CDR3 bases: TGTGCCTGGAGTAATTACGACAGGGAGTATGAAAAACTGTTTTTT.

The table lists this clonotype with many counts. This rearrangement joins TRBV4-2 to TRBJ1-6; no clear D. CDR3 length: 15 amino acids. Germline V gene data show CDR1 as LGHNA and CDR2 as YNFKEQ. The V gene lost 0 bases and the J gene lost 7 bases, with 10 bases spanning the gap. The CDR3 DNA sequence: TGTGCCAGCAGCCAAGAAAGGATGGCAAATTCACCCCTCCACTTT. Its translation: CASSQERMANSPLHF.

Concerning this clonotype: This may arise from a read error, as a much more abundant clone is one base away. The chain combines TRBV18 with TRBJ2-7; no clear D. The CDR3 sequence is 14 residues long. Germline-derived CDR1 and CDR2 are KGHSH and LQKENI. The ends were cut back, 6 bases at V and 2 bases at J, with 14 bases in the middle. CDR3 region: CASSQRQGTYEQYF. CDR3 coding DNA: TGTGCCAGCTCTCAACGGCAAGGCACCTACGAGCAGTACTTC.

This clonotype was observed many times. The CDR3 DNA reads TGTGCCAGCAGCTTAGCGGGAGGGAGGTACAATGAGCAGTTCTTC. Translation: CASSLAGGRYNEQFF. The genes are TRBV7-3 and TRBJ2-1; TRBD2 aligns across 9 bases. With V trimmed by 2 bases and J by 4 bases, 3 bases remained unmatched. Germline V gives CDR1 SGHTA, CDR2 FQGTGA. This CDR3 is built from 15 residues.

The sample holds many counts of this clonotype. The chain joins TRBV2 to TRBJ1-1, with TRBD1 as a possible D gene (6 bases). This CDR3 is 14 amino acids long. The V gene lost 7 bases and the J gene lost 0 bases, with 12 bases spanning the gap. Germline V lookup: CDR1 SNHLY, CDR2 FYNNEI. The CDR3 sequence is CASTPDSLNTEAFF. The DNA for the CDR3 is TGTGCCAGCACCCCGGACAGCTTGAACACTGAAGCTTTCTTT.

This clonotype has ten or more counts. The V and J genes are TRBV7-9 and TRBJ2-3, with TRBD1 matching over 8 bases. V was pared by 5 bases and J by 2 bases, with 9 bases of the junction left unmatched. Per germline, CDR1 SEHNR and CDR2 FQNEAQ (reference sequence). The CDR3 sequence is 16 residues long. The CDR3 region has the DNA TGTGCCAGCAGCGGTTGGACAGGGTCAGACACAGATACGCAGTATTTT. Encoded protein: CASSGWTGSDTDTQYF.

A note on this clonotype: One junction end disagrees with the germline gene, perhaps due to a read error. This chain uses TRBV18 with TRBJ2-1, with TRBD2 matching 14 bases. The germline gives CDR1 KGHSH, CDR2 LQKENI. CDR3 length: 16 amino acids. The CDR3 sequence: CTSSPRTSGGNNEQFF. In DNA form, the CDR3 reads TGTACCAGCTCACCAAGGACTAGCGGGGGGAATAATGAGCAGTTCTTC.

This clonotype was detected many times. CDR3 amino acids: CASSPGWTQYF. CDR3 nucleotide sequence: TGTGCCAGCAGTCCTGGGTGGACCCAGTACTTC. The chain has TRBV12-3 or TRBV12-4 and TRBJ2-5; no definite D call. V was cut by 5 bases and J by 7 bases, with 8 bases left in between. The CDR3 totals 11 residues.

This clonotype was seen at least ten times. The rearrangement joins TRBV11-2 to TRBJ2-7, with 8 bases aligning to TRBD2. Germline CDR1 reads SGHAT; CDR2 reads FQNNGV. The CDR3 covers 15 residues. The junction had 6 bases not matched to a gene; V was cut back by 5 bases and J by 0 bases. CDR3 bases: TGTGCCAGCAGCGCAGGACTAGCACTCTCCTACGAGCAGTACTTC. Its protein product is CASSAGLALSYEQYF.

This clonotype was detected ten times or more. The chain carries TRBV19 and TRBJ1-6, with 11 positions matching TRBD1. The CDR3 extends over 15 amino acids. The germline V gene has CDR1 LNHDA and CDR2 SQIVND (reference sequence). V dropped 4 bases and J dropped 8; count of bases not matched to a gene: 4. The CDR3 here is CASSTWTGGDSPLHF. CDR3 DNA: TGTGCCAGTAGTACTTGGACAGGGGGCGATTCACCCCTCCACTTT.

This clonotype was observed many times. This chain links TRBV7-9 with TRBJ2-5, with 11 bases identical to TRBD2. Germline trimming cut 3 bases from V and 1 base from J; bases unmatched to any gene: 7. The CDR3 totals 17 residues. Germline CDR1 SEHNR, CDR2 FQNEAQ (reference sequence). The CDR3 nucleotides read TGTGCCAGCAGCTTCTTAGCGGGAGGGTTCTTCCAAGAGACCCAGTACTTC. This translates into CASSFLAGGFFQETQYF. The whole variable domain, remainder taken from reference TRBV7-9 and TRBJ2-5, is DTGVSQNPRHKITKRGQNVTFRCDPISEHNRLYWYRQTLGQGPEFLTYFQNEAQLEKSRLLSDRFSAERPKGSFSTLEIQRTEQGDSAMYLCASSFLAGGFFQETQYFGPGTRLLVL.

About this clonotype: This may be a read error: a much more frequent sequence differs by one nucleotide. The V call is TRBV12-5, the J call TRBJ1-1; D is perhaps TRBD1 (6 bases). CDR3 length: 20 residues. The germline V gene has CDR1 LGHNT and CDR2 FRNRAP. V was shortened by 0 bases and J by 3 bases, with 26 bases between the two germline ends. The CDR3 coding sequence is TGTGCTAGTGGTTTGGTAACGCGGGGGCTAGATCGGTTTGGAGACACTGAAGCTTTCTTT. Encoded protein: CASGLVTRGLDRFGDTEAFF.

This clonotype was counted ten times or more. The chain carries TRBV2 and TRBJ1-1, with D perhaps TRBD1 (5 bases). Germline values: CDR1 SNHLY, CDR2 FYNNEI. There are 14 residues in the CDR3. Trimming cost V 6 bases and J 5 bases, with 16 bases left between them. CDR3 in amino acids: CASRGTTRVTEAFF. DNA for the CDR3: TGTGCCAGCAGGGGAACGACCAGGGTAACTGAAGCTTTCTTT.

This clonotype was detected ten times or more. The chain employs TRBV7-9 and TRBJ1-2; D ambiguous. Trimming removed 3 bases at V and 4 bases at J, with 6 bases between. Looked up from germline, CDR1 is SEHNR and CDR2 is FQNEAQ (reference sequence). The CDR3 has 12 residues. CDR3 in amino acids: CASSLALYGYTF. The CDR3 coding sequence is TGTGCCAGCAGCTTGGCGCTCTATGGCTACACCTTC. Drawing the rest from reference TRBV7-9 and TRBJ1-2, the complete variable domain is DTGVSQNPRHKITKRGQNVTFRCDPISEHNRLYWYRQTLGQGPEFLTYFQNEAQLEKSRLLSDRFSAERPKGSFSTLEIQRTEQGDSAMYLCASSLALYGYTFGSGTRLTVV.

This clonotype was seen at least ten times. The V gene is TRBV5-4, the J gene TRBJ2-1, with 10 bases that match TRBD1. From germline, CDR1 is SGHNT and CDR2 YYREEE (reference sequence). CDR3 length: 16 residues. J gave up 9 bases and V 3 bases, and 12 bases lay outside the gene matches. The CDR3 loop reads CASSSPDRGLVGEQFF. The CDR3 DNA sequence: TGTGCCAGCAGCTCGCCTGACAGGGGGCTAGTAGGTGAGCAGTTCTTC.

This clonotype came up many times. The V gene is TRBV10-3, the J gene TRBJ2-3; D may be TRBD1 (7 bases). Between the trimmed V and J ends, which lost 10 bases and 1 base, there was a span of 9 bases. CDR3 length: 12 residues. Germline CDR1 and CDR2: ENHRY and SYGVKD. The CDR3 nucleotides are TGTGCCAGCAGGGGGGGCACAGATACGCAGTATTTT. Translation gives CASRGGTDTQYF.

This clonotype showed up many times. V gene TRBV7-2 combines with J gene TRBJ1-1, with D uncertain. V lost 5 bases, J lost 7 bases, and 20 bases lay in between. There are 15 residues in the CDR3. CDR1 SGHTA and CDR2 FQGNSA come from the germline V gene. The DNA for the CDR3 is TGTGCCAGCAGCCTCTTCGGGCCCACCGGTGGTGAAGCTTTCTTT. As protein: CASSLFGPTGGEAFF.

This clonotype showed up many times. The chain links TRBV7-2 to TRBJ2-3; no firm D call. The V end lost 1 base, the J end lost 2 bases, and 4 bases lay between the germline ends. The V gene's germline CDR1 is SGHTA and CDR2 FQGNSA. The CDR3 sequence is 13 residues long. For the CDR3, the DNA is TGTGCCAGCAGCTTAGGCACCACAGATACGCAGTATTTT. This translates into CASSLGTTDTQYF.

Notes on this clonotype: Since a much larger clone is just one base distant, this may be a read error. The genes are TRBV19 and TRBJ2-3; 8 bases fit TRBD1. From germline, CDR1 is LNHDA and CDR2 SQIVND (reference sequence). The CDR3 runs to 15 residues. The CDR3 sequence: CVSSSGQGSTDTQYF. DNA for the CDR3: TGTGTCAGTAGTAGCGGACAGGGCTCCACAGATACGCAGTATTTT.

The V gene is TRBV6-1, the J gene TRBJ2-5; tentatively, D is TRBD2 (6 bases). The CDR3 is 15 residues long. The germline V gene encodes CDR1 MNHNS and CDR2 SASEGT. The ends were cut back, 3 bases at V and 1 base at J, with 12 bases in the middle. CDR3 sequence: CASSDVAGTQETQYF. The CDR3 DNA is TGTGCCAGCAGTGACGTCGCGGGGACCCAAGAGACCCAGTACTTC.

This clonotype has a count of ten or more. The V call is TRBV24-1, the J call TRBJ2-3, with D perhaps TRBD1 or TRBD2 (5 bases each). Looked up from germline, CDR1 is KGHDR and CDR2 is SFDVKD. The CDR3 has 14 residues. The V gene lost 5 bases and the J gene lost 7 bases, with 15 bases spanning the gap. CDR3 amino acids: CATSVGPAINTQYF. Written as DNA, the CDR3 is TGTGCCACCAGTGTGGGACCAGCAATAAATACGCAGTATTTT.

The chain combines TRBV7-2 with TRBJ2-2, with TRBD2 identical over 10 bases. Germline values: CDR1 SGHTA, CDR2 FQGNSA. Unmatched junction bases numbered 4, after V lost 2 bases and J lost 4 bases. The CDR3 loop spans 16 amino acids. CDR3 nucleotide sequence: TGTGCCAGCAGCTTACCTAGCGGGGGACCCACCGGGGAGCTGTTTTTT. Protein product: CASSLPSGGPTGELFF.